This entry concerns a single T cell receptor (beta chain). Total RNA extracted from each sample amounted to at least 6 micrograms. This sample was taken from a study of blood T cells in healthy people across ages. CDR3 size: 14 residues. Per the germline V gene, CDR1 is SGHTA and CDR2 is FQGNSA. Trimming pared 5 bases from V and 7 bases from J, leaving 14 bases between. A sample-barcoded 5' primer and a J-beta primer mix were used in a second PCR of about 6 to 12 cycles. TCRdb reprocessed the 5' RACE reads via MiXCR and lists one record per CDR3 protein. The profile shows about 630,000 distinct CDR3 sequences, roughly 21% of them singletons.

Sequences were obtained from blood. The rearrangement links TRBV7-2 to TRBJ2-2; tentative D call: TRBD2 (5 bases). The source is a man in his 70s in good health. This CDR3 reads CASSPFKGSGELFF. The CDR3 bases are TGTGCCAGCAGCCCCTTCAAAGGGAGCGGGGAGCTGTTTTTT.